One and the same sample provided the 28 T cell receptor beta chains below, sequenced in a study of cytomegalovirus exposure and HLA in healthy donors. Researchers ran the PCR with 60 Vbeta and 13 Jbeta primers. Assay used: immunoSEQ multiplex PCR; TCRdb lists only in-frame clones, some missing. This table holds 150,000 to 200,000 clones, about 88% found once. Sequencing was done on a sample of PBMCs. These receptors originate from a young woman in good health and CMV-seronegative.

This clone was observed a handful of times. This rearrangement joins TRBV2 to TRBJ2-1; D is possibly TRBD2 (6 bases). Trimming left V 7 bases short and J 6 bases short, with 13 bases between. The CDR3 has 13 residues. Germline CDR1 and CDR2: SNHLY and FYNNEI. CDR3 protein: CASIGGIGNEQFF. CDR3 nucleotide sequence: TGTGCCAGCATTGGCGGGATTGGCAATGAGCAGTTCTTC.

This clone was seen a single time. The genes are TRBV7-2 and TRBJ2-3, with D tentatively TRBD2 (6 bases). Trimming removed 7 bases from V and 0 bases from J, with 11 bases in between. Per the germline V gene, CDR1 is SGHTA and CDR2 is FQGNSA. The CDR3 runs 14 residues. CDR3 coding DNA: TGTGCCAGCATCAGCGGGTCTAGCACAGATACGCAGTATTTT. This sequence encodes CASISGSSTDTQYF. The full variable domain, its missing parts supplied by reference TRBV7-2 and TRBJ2-3, is GAGVSQSPSNKVTEKGKDVELRCDPISGHTALYWYRQSLGQGLEFLIYFQGNSAPDKSGLPSDRFSAERTGGSVSTLTIQRTQQEDSAVYLCASISGSSTDTQYFGPGTRLTVL.

The chain carries TRBV13 and TRBJ2-7; 12 bases line up with TRBD2. V was clipped by 6 bases and J by 3 bases; unmatched bases: 3. Germline V CDR1 and CDR2: PRHDT, FYEKMQ (reference sequence). There are 14 residues in the CDR3. CDR3 sequence reads: CASRLAGGLYEQYF. CDR3 sequence (DNA): TGTGCCAGCAGACTAGCGGGGGGACTCTACGAGCAGTACTTC.

The chain recombines TRBV19 with TRBJ1-5; unclear D gene. Germline CDR1 LNHDA, CDR2 SQIVND (reference sequence). The CDR3 contains 14 residues. V lost 1 base, J lost 4 bases, and 8 bases lay in between. The CDR3 protein is CASSIAGWNQPQHF. The CDR3 DNA follows: TGTGCCAGTAGTATAGCAGGTTGGAATCAGCCCCAGCATTTT.

The chain uses TRBV18 and TRBJ2-2; no definite D call. The CDR3 has 16 residues. With 3 bases removed from V and 1 base from J, the gap between germline ends came to 12 bases. Germline loops: CDR1 KGHSH, CDR2 LQKENI. This CDR3 is CASSPFQKMNTGELFF. CDR3 in DNA: TGTGCCAGCTCACCGTTCCAGAAAATGAACACCGGGGAGCTGTTTTTT.

This sequence joins TRBV9 and TRBJ2-5, with 10 bases fitting TRBD2. Trimming cost V 4 bases and J 0 bases; bases outside gene matches: 3. CDR3 length equals 15 residues. Germline values: CDR1 SGDLS, CDR2 YYNGEE. CDR3 nucleotide sequence: TGTGCCAGCAGCCCAACTAGCGGGGACCAAGAGACCCAGTACTTC. Translated, it gives CASSPTSGDQETQYF.

The genes are TRBV7-8 and TRBJ2-7; TRBD1 aligns across 9 bases. J lost 5 bases, V lost 5 bases, and 10 bases had no gene match. Germline loops: CDR1 SGHVS, CDR2 FQNEAQ. The length of the CDR3 is 15 residues. CDR3 sequence: CASSPGQGNEDEQYF. The CDR3, as DNA: TGTGCCAGCAGCCCAGGACAGGGGAATGAAGACGAGCAGTACTTC. Full variable domain (outside the CDR3, taken from reference TRBV7-8 and TRBJ2-7): GAGVSQSPRYKVAKRGQDVALRCDPISGHVSLFWYQQALGQGPEFLTYFQNEAQLDKSGLPSDRFFAERPEGSVSTLKIQRTQQEDSAVYLCASSPGQGNEDEQYFGPGTRLTVT.

The rearrangement uses TRBV5-4 and TRBJ1-1; the D is unclear. Germline V lookup: CDR1 SGHNT, CDR2 YYREEE (reference sequence). Trimming took off 4 bases at V and 0 bases at J, with 22 bases between the two ends. This CDR3 is 18 amino acids long. Written as DNA, the CDR3 is TGTGCCAGCAGCCCGCTCTTTGCGAGGTCAGCTGTGAACACTGAAGCTTTCTTT. Translation: CASSPLFARSAVNTEAFF.

This rearrangement joins TRBV7-2 to TRBJ2-2; 8 bases line up with TRBD2. The CDR3 length is 15 residues. Germline values: CDR1 SGHTA, CDR2 FQGNSA. Unmatched junction bases numbered 2, after V lost 5 bases and J lost 0 bases. CDR3 region: CASSRTSTNTGELFF. As DNA, the CDR3 is TGTGCCAGCAGCCGGACTAGCACGAACACCGGGGAGCTGTTTTTT.

The chain couples TRBV28 to TRBJ1-2; 10 nucleotides line up with TRBD1. There are 17 residues in the CDR3. The J segment lost 2 bases and the V segment lost 7 bases, leaving 13 bases of the junction unmatched. CDR1 and CDR2 (germline): MDHEN, SYDVKM. This CDR3 reads CASTPFPGQGTNYGYTF. CDR3 nucleotide sequence: TGTGCCAGCACCCCATTCCCGGGACAGGGGACGAACTATGGCTACACCTTC.

The CDR3 sequence: CASSFQLNTEAFF. The DNA for the CDR3 is TGCGCCAGCAGCTTTCAGTTGAACACTGAAGCTTTCTTT. This chain joins TRBV5-1 and TRBJ1-1, with unresolved D. Trimming shortened V by 2 bases and J by 0 bases, and 5 bases separated the two germline ends. The CDR3 consists of 13 residues. Germline CDR1 is SGHRS and CDR2 is YFSETQ.

The chain combines TRBV7-6 with TRBJ2-3; possible D gene TRBD2, 6 bases. Germline CDR1 reads SGHVS; CDR2 reads FNYEAQ. V lost 5 bases, J lost 0 bases, and 12 bases lay in between. The CDR3 consists of 15 residues. The CDR3 spells CASSRGGASTDTQYF. The CDR3 nucleotides read TGTGCCAGCAGCAGAGGCGGGGCTAGCACAGATACGCAGTATTTT.

A word on this clone: Sequence at one end of the junction differs from germline and may be a read error. The V gene is TRBV19, the J gene TRBJ1-2, with 8 bases identical to TRBD1. The CDR3 runs 17 residues. Germline CDR1 is LNHDA and CDR2 is SQIVND (reference sequence). The CDR3 region is CASSKGFLGTGHYAYTF. CDR3 nucleotides: TGTGCCAGTAGTAAAGGGTTCCTCGGGACAGGACATTATGCCTACACCTTC.

This chain connects TRBV5-1 to TRBJ2-2; no definite D call. In germline, CDR1 is SGHRS, CDR2 YFSETQ. This CDR3 has 13 amino acids. The ends were cut back, 2 bases at V and 2 bases at J, with 4 bases in the middle. DNA for the CDR3: TGCGCCAGCAGCTTACTTAACACCGGGGAGCTGTTTTTT. This codes for CASSLLNTGELFF.

The rearrangement uses TRBV4-2 and TRBJ2-4; 9 positions agree with TRBD2. The J segment lost 15 bases and the V segment lost 1 base, leaving 10 bases of the junction unmatched. From germline, CDR1 is LGHNA and CDR2 YNFKEQ. The CDR3 runs 14 residues. DNA of the CDR3: TGTGCCAGCAGCCAAGGATCTGCGGGAGGGCTCTCGTACTTC. This translates into CASSQGSAGGLSYF.

This clone was seen only once. CDR3 residues: CAIQGGSQETQYF. The DNA of the CDR3 is TGTGCCATACAGGGTGGCTCTCAAGAGACCCAGTACTTC. The chain employs TRBV11-3 and TRBJ2-5; a weak D match, TRBD1 (6 bases). CDR1 and CDR2 (germline): SGHNT, YENEEA. The CDR3 loop spans 13 amino acids. V lost 10 bases and J lost 2, with 14 bases in between.

This clone appeared a single time. The same CDR3 also results from other DNA sequences found in this sample. The rearrangement links TRBV5-4 to TRBJ2-1; perhaps TRBD1 as D (5 bases). Trimming shortened V by 4 bases and J by 3 bases, and 8 bases separated the two germline ends. CDR3 length equals 13 residues. Germline V gene lookup returns CDR1 SGHNT and CDR2 YYREEE (reference sequence). DNA of the CDR3: TGTGCCAGCAGCCCCGACAGCTACAATGAGCAGTTCTTC. This codes for CASSPDSYNEQFF.

This chain joins TRBV10-2 and TRBJ2-5; 7 positions match TRBD1. CDR1 WSHSY and CDR2 SAAADI come from the germline V gene. With V trimmed by 6 bases and J by 7 bases, 11 bases remained unmatched. The CDR3 length is 14 residues. This chain's CDR3 is CASSWTGFGVTQYF. Here the CDR3 DNA reads TGCGCCAGCAGCTGGACAGGATTCGGGGTGACCCAGTACTTC.

The CDR3 DNA reads TGTGCCAGCAGCCAACCGGGGGGCTACGAGCAGTACTTC. Translation: CASSQPGGYEQYF. This sequence joins TRBV7-9 and TRBJ2-7, with 7 bases lining up with TRBD2. The ends lost 5 bases at V and 3 bases at J; junction bases unmatched: 4. This CDR3 spans 13 amino acids. Germline CDR1 and CDR2: SEHNR and FQNEAQ (reference sequence).

The gene calls are TRBV6-5 and TRBJ2-3, with D possibly TRBD2 on 7 matching bases. Between the trimmed V and J ends, which lost 2 bases and 2 bases, there was a span of 14 bases. CDR3 size: 16 residues. In germline, CDR1 is MNHEY, CDR2 SVGAGI. The CDR3 sequence is CASSYGWGGLTDTQYF. CDR3 DNA sequence: TGTGCCAGCAGTTACGGTTGGGGGGGCCTCACAGATACGCAGTATTTT.

This clone was detected only once. The CDR3 bases are TGTGCCAGCAGTCCCCCCCGACAGGGTAGAAACATTCAGTACTTC. It encodes CASSPPRQGRNIQYF. This chain uses TRBV28 with TRBJ2-4; 7 bases fit TRBD1. Trimming took 5 bases from V and 6 from J; bases not matched to a gene: 10. CDR3 length equals 15 residues. Germline values: CDR1 MDHEN, CDR2 SYDVKM.

For this clone: Other DNA sequences in this specimen translate into the identical CDR3. The chain carries TRBV7-3 and TRBJ2-1, with TRBD1 identical over 8 bases. The CDR3 totals 17 residues. Germline-derived CDR1 and CDR2 are SGHTA and FQGTGA. After removal of 5 bases from V and 2 bases from J, the junction contained 11 bases not matched to a gene. As DNA, the CDR3 is TGTGCCAGCAGCCTAAGTGGGCAGGGGGCGGCCTACAATGAGCAGTTCTTC. Residues: CASSLSGQGAAYNEQFF.

V and J are TRBV27 and TRBJ1-2; D is unclear. This CDR3 has 13 amino acids. Trimming cost V 2 bases and J 4 bases, with 8 bases left between them. Germline lookup yields CDR1 MNHEY and CDR2 SMNVEV (reference sequence). CDR3 sequence (DNA): TGTGCCAGCAGTTTAAGCCCCTTCTATGGCTACACCTTC. It yields the protein CASSLSPFYGYTF.

The chain links TRBV7-2 to TRBJ2-6; weak D call: TRBD1 (5 bases). Germline CDR1 reads SGHTA; CDR2 reads FQGNSA. V gave up 7 bases and J gave up 0 bases, with 10 bases separating them. This CDR3 spans 15 amino acids. For the CDR3, the DNA is TGTGCCAGCACCCGTACAGGCTCTGGGGCCAACGTCCTGACTTTC. Protein sequence: CASTRTGSGANVLTF.

This chain links TRBV5-5 with TRBJ1-2; no reliable D call. This CDR3 has 13 residues. The V gene's germline CDR1 is SGHKS and CDR2 YYEKEE (reference sequence). Trimming stripped 0 bases from V and 2 bases from J, with 5 bases between. CDR3 DNA sequence: TGTGCCAGCAGCTTGGGAGGGAACTATGGCTACACCTTC. This encodes CASSLGGNYGYTF. Combining the CDR3 with reference TRBV5-5 and TRBJ1-2 gives the whole variable domain DAGVTQSPTHLIKTRGQQVTLRCSPISGHKSVSWYQQVLGQGPQFIFQYYEKEERGRGNFPDRFSARQFPNYSSELNVNALLLGDSALYLCASSLGGNYGYTFGSGTRLTVV.

The rearrangement uses TRBV7-9 and TRBJ2-3, with TRBD2 as a possible D gene (6 bases). From germline, CDR1 is SEHNR and CDR2 FQNEAQ (reference sequence). The CDR3 extends over 16 amino acids. Trimming took off 5 bases at V and 2 bases at J, with 17 bases between the two ends. As DNA, the CDR3 is TGTGCCAGCAGCGTACCGGGACTGGACACCACAGATACGCAGTATTTT. It translates to CASSVPGLDTTDTQYF.

This clone showed up just a few times. This rearrangement joins TRBV6-1 to TRBJ2-2, with a weak D call TRBD1 (6 bases). This CDR3 is built from 12 residues. V dropped 10 bases and J dropped 5 bases, with 11 bases sitting between them. Germline lookup yields CDR1 MNHNS and CDR2 SASEGT. The CDR3 reads CAIRRGTGELFF. The CDR3 nucleotides are TGTGCCATCCGAAGGGGGACCGGGGAGCTGTTTTTT.

The chain recombines TRBV9 with TRBJ1-1, with unresolved D. In germline, CDR1 is SGDLS, CDR2 YYNGEE. Deletions cut 4 bases from V and 0 bases from J, with 16 bases between. The CDR3 loop spans 16 amino acids. The CDR3 nucleotides are TGTGCCAGCAGCAACCCCCCGTTTCAGGTGAACACTGAAGCTTTCTTT. Translation gives CASSNPPFQVNTEAFF.